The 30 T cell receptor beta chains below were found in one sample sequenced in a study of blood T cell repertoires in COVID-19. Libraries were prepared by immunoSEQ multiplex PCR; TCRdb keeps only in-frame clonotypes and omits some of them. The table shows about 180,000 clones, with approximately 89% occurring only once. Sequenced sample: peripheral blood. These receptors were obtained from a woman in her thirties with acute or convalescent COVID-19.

CDR3 nucleotides: TGTGCCACCATGGCCGTTTACGAGCAGTACTTC. Translated: CATMAVYEQYF. The V call is TRBV24-1, the J call TRBJ2-7; no clear D. CDR1 is KGHDR and CDR2 is SFDVKD in the germline V gene. Trimming shortened V by 8 bases and J by 4 bases, and 8 bases separated the two germline ends. The CDR3 has 11 amino acids.

CDR3 sequence: CSVESGIRDTQYF. CDR3 DNA: TGCAGCGTTGAAAGCGGGATCAGAGATACGCAGTATTTT. This rearrangement joins TRBV29-1 to TRBJ2-3; 7 bases map to TRBD2. CDR3 length: 13 amino acids. Trimming removed 2 bases from V and 5 bases from J; junction bases left unmatched: 4. Germline V gene data show CDR1 as SQVTM and CDR2 as ANQGSEA.

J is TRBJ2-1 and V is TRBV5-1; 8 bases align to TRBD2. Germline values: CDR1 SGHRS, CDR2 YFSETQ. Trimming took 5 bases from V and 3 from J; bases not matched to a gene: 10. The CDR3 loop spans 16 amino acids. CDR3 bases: TGCGCCAGCAGACCCGCTCTAGCGGGCCTCTACAATGAGCAGTTCTTC. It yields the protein CASRPALAGLYNEQFF.

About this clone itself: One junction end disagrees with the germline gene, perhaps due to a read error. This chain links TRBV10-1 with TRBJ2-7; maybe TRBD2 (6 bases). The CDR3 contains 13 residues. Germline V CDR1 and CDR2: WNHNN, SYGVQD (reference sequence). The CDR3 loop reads CASSESEASANFF. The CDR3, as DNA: TGCGCCAGCAGTGAGTCTGAGGCTAGCGCTAACTTCTTC.

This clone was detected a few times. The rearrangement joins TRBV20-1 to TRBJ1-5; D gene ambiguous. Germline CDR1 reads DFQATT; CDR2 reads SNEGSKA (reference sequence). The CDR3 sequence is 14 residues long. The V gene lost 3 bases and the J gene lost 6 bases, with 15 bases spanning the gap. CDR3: CSASPGSLGQPQHF. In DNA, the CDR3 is TGCAGTGCTAGTCCCGGGTCCCTCGGTCAGCCCCAGCATTTT.

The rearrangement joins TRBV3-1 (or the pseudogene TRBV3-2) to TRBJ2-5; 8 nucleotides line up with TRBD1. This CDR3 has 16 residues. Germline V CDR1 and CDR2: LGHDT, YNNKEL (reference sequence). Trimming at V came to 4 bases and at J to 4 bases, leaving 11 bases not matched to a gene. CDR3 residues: CASSPTSGQGLETQYF. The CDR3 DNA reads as TGTGCCAGCAGCCCGACTTCCGGACAGGGCCTAGAGACCCAGTACTTC.

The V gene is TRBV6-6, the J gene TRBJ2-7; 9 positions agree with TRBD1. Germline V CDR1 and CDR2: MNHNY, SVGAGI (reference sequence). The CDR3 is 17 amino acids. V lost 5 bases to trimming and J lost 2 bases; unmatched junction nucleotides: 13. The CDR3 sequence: CASSRPRGTGSPYEQYF. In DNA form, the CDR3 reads TGTGCCAGCAGTCGGCCCCGGGGGACAGGGTCTCCCTACGAGCAGTACTTC.

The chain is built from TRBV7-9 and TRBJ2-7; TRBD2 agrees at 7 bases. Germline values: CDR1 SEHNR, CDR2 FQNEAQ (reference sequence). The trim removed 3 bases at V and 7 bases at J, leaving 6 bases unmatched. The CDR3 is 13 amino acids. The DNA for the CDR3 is TGTGCCAGCAGCTTGATACTCGGGGGGGAGCAGTACTTC. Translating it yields CASSLILGGEQYF.

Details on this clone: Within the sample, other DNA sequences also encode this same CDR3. CDR3 nucleotides: TGCGCCAGCAGCTTGGCGGGGGAGACCCAGTACTTC. Amino acids: CASSLAGETQYF. The chain combines TRBV5-1 with TRBJ2-5; possibly TRBD2 for D (5 bases). Trimming took off 0 bases at V and 5 bases at J, with 5 bases between the two ends. The CDR3 spans 12 residues. CDR1 SGHRS and CDR2 YFSETQ come from the germline V gene.

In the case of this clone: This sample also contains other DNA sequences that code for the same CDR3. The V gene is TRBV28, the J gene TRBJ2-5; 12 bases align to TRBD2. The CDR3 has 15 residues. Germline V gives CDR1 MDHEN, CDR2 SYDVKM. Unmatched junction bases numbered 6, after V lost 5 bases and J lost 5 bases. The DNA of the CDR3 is TGTGCCAGCAGTCTCGGACTAGCGGGGACGGAGACCCAGTACTTC. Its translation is CASSLGLAGTETQYF.

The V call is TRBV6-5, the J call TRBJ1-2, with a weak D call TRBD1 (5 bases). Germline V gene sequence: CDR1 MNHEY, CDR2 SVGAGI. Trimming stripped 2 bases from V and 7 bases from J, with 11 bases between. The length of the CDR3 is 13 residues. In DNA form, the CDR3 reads TGTGCCAGCAGTTACAATAGGGGCGGTGGCTACACCTTC. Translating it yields CASSYNRGGGYTF.

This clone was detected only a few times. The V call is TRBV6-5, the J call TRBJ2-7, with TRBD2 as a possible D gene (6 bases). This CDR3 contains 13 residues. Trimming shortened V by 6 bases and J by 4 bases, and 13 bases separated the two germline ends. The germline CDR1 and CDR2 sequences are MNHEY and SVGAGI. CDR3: CASRLGGTYEQYF. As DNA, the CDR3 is TGTGCCAGCAGATTGGGTGGGACTTACGAGCAGTACTTC.

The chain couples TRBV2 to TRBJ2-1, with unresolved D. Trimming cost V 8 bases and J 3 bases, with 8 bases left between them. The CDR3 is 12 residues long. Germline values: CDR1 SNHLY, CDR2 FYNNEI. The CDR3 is CASGPNYNEQFF. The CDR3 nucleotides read TGTGCCAGCGGGCCTAACTACAATGAGCAGTTCTTC.

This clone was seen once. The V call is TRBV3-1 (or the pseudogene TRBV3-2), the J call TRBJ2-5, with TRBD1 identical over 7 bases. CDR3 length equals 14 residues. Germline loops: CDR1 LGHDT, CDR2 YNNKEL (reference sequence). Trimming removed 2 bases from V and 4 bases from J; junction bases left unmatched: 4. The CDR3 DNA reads TGTGCCAGCAGCCAAACAACAGGGGTAGAGACCCAGTACTTC. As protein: CASSQTTGVETQYF.

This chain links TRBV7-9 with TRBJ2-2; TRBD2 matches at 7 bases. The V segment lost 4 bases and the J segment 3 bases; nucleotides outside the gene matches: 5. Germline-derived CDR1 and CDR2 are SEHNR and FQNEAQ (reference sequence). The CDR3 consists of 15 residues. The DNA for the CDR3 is TGTGCCAGCAGCTCAACTAGCGTGGACACCGGGGAGCTGTTTTTT. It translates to CASSSTSVDTGELFF.

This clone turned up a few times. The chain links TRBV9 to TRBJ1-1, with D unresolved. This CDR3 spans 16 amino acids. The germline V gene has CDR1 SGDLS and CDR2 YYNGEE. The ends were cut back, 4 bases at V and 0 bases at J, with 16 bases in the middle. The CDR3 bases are TGTGCCAGCAGCTCACAGACCGTGCTTTTGAACACTGAAGCTTTCTTT. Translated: CASSSQTVLLNTEAFF. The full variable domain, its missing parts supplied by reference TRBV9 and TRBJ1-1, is DSGVTQTPKHLITATGQRVTLRCSPRSGDLSVYWYQQSLDQGLQFLIQYYNGEERAKGNILERFSAQQFPDLHSELNLSSLELGDSALYFCASSSQTVLLNTEAFFGQGTRLTVV.

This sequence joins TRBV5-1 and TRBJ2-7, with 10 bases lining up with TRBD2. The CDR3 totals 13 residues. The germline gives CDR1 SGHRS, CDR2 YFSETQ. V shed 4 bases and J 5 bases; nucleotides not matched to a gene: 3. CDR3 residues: CASSVAGGHEQYF. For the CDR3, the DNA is TGCGCCAGCAGCGTAGCGGGAGGCCACGAGCAGTACTTC.

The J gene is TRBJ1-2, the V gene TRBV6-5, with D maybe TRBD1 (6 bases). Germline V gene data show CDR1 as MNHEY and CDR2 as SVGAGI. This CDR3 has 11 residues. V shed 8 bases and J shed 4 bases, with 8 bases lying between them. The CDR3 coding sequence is TGTGCCAGCCAAGGGGGCTATGGCTACACCTTC. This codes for CASQGGYGYTF.

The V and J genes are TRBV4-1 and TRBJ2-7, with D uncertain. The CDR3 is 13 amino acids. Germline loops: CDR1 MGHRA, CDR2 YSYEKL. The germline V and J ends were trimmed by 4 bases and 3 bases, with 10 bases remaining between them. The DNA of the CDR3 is TGCGCCAGCAGCCTTGCGAGCTACTACGAGCAGTACTTC. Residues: CASSLASYYEQYF.

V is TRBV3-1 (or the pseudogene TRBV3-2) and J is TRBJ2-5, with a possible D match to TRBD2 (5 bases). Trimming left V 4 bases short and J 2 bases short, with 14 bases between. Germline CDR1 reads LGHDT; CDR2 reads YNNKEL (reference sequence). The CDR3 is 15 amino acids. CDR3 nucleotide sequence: TGTGCCAGCAGCCCCACCCCTAGCCGTCAAGAGACCCAGTACTTC. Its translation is CASSPTPSRQETQYF.

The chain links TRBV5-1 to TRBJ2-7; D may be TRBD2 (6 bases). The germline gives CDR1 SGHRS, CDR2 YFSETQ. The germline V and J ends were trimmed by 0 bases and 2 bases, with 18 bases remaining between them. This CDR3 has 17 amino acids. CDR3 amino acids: CASSLAFEAGWAYEQYF. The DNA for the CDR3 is TGCGCCAGCAGCTTGGCTTTTGAGGCGGGGTGGGCCTACGAGCAGTACTTC.

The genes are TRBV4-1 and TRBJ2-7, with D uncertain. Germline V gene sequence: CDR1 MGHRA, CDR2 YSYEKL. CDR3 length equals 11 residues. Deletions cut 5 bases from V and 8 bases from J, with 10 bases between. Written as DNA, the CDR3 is TGCGCCAGCAGCTACGCCAACAAGCAGTACTTC. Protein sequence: CASSYANKQYF.

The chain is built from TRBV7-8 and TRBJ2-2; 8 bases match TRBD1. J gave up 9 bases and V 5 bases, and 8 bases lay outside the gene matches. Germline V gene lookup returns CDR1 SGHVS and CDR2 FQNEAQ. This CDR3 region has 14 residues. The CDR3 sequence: CASSLDRVGRELFF. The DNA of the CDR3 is TGTGCCAGCAGCCTGGACAGGGTTGGTCGGGAGCTGTTTTTT. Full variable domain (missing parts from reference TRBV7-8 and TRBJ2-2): GAGVSQSPRYKVAKRGQDVALRCDPISGHVSLFWYQQALGQGPEFLTYFQNEAQLDKSGLPSDRFFAERPEGSVSTLKIQRTQQEDSAVYLCASSLDRVGRELFFGEGSRLTVL.

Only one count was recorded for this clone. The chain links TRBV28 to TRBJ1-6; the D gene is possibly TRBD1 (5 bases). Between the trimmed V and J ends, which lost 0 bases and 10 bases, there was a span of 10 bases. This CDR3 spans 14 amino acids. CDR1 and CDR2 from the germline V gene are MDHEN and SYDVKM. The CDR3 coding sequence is TGTGCCAGCAGTTTATGGCAGGGCTACTCACCCCTCCACTTT. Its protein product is CASSLWQGYSPLHF.

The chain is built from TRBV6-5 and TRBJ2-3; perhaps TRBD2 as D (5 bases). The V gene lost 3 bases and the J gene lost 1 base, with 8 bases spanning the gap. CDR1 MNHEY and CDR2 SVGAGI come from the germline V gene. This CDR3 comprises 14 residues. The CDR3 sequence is CASSYRGGTDTQYF. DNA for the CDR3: TGTGCCAGCAGTTATCGGGGAGGCACAGATACGCAGTATTTT.

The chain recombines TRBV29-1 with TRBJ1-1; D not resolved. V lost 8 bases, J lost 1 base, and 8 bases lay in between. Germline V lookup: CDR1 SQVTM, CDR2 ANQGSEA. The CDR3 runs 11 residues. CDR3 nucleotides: TGCAGCTCACGGGGGAACACTGAAGCTTTCTTT. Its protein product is CSSRGNTEAFF.

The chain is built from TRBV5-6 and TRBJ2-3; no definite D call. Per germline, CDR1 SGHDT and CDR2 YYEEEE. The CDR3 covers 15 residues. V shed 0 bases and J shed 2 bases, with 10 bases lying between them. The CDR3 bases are TGTGCCAGCAGCTTGGAACGGTATTTCACAGATACGCAGTATTTT. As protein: CASSLERYFTDTQYF.

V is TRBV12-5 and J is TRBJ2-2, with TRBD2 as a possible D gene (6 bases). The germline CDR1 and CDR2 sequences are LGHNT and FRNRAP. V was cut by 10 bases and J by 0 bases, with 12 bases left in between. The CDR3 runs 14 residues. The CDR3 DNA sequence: TGTGCTACCGGCGGAGGGGCGAACACCGGGGAGCTGTTTTTT. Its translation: CATGGGANTGELFF.

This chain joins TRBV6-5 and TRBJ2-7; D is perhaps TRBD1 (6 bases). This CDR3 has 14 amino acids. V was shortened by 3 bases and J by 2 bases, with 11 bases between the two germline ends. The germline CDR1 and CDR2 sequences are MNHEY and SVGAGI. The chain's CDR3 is CASSYETGPYEQYF. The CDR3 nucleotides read TGTGCCAGCAGTTATGAGACAGGTCCCTACGAGCAGTACTTC.

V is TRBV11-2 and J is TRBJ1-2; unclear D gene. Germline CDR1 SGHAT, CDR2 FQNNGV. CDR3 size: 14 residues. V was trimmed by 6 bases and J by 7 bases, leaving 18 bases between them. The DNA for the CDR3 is TGTGCCAGCAGAGGCGAGGGAATGGGTGGTGGCTACACCTTC. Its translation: CASRGEGMGGGYTF.